This is a list of T cell receptor beta chains from one sample in a study of shared clonotypes between healthy human individuals. Clones were read by immunoSEQ multiplex PCR, and TCRdb kept only the in-frame ones, dropping some. Of about 2.5 million clones listed, approximately 90% are singletons. Sequenced sample: naive CD4+ T cells from PBMCs. These receptors all come from a man between 18 and 35 years old in good health. Some clones in this sample may be carry-over from other donors' samples. CDR3s include the opening cysteine and the closing phenylalanine or tryptophan. The order of the fields is V gene, CDR3 length, clone size, CDR3 protein. Clone size is shown for a subset of rows, as once, few, many or a class of expanded clone.

TRBV28,18,once,CASSLPGLAGERTGELFF
TRBV19,13,NA,CASGTSPLYGYTF
TRBV4-2,15,NA,CASSQRTRGDYGYTF
TRBV6-5,14,NA,CASSYSGQIGPQHF
TRBV6-1,15,NA,CASTAGVGSFYGYTF
TRBV30,17,NA,CAWSQGATAGVRETQYF
TRBV12-5,13,NA,CASGLAPIEKLFF
TRBV10-1,13,NA,CASSERAEETQYF
TRBV10-2,13,NA,CASRDLVNTEAFF
TRBV6-5,15,once,CASSYLQGDQETQYF
TRBV9,13,NA,CASSRAVQETQYF